A selection of T cell receptor beta chains follows, all from one sample in a study of shared T cell receptors in the human thymus. Assay: immunoSEQ multiplex PCR; the TCRdb copy retains only in-frame clones and omits some. The data hold about 660,000 clones, with roughly 90% observed a single time. A further study also used this sample, focusing on human thymus T cells.

Sequenced input: thymocytes. The receptors shown here come from a boy less than two years old with a congenital heart defect. CDR3s include the opening cysteine and the closing phenylalanine or tryptophan. A D gene is named only where the DNA matches it firmly. The size of a clone is reported for some rows only, either as once, few or many, or as a class for expanded clones.

J | D | V | size | CDR3 | DNA
TRBJ2-7 | TRBD2 | TRBV7-6 | . | CASSLLSGESYEQYF | TGTGCCAGCAGCCTCCTTAGCGGGGAGTCCTACGAGCAGTACTTC
TRBJ1-1 | . | TRBV29-1 | once | CSVERYTEAFF | TGCAGCGTTGAACGGTACACTGAAGCTTTCTTT
TRBJ2-1 | . | TRBV7-8 | . | CASSIDGSGANEQFF | TGTGCCAGCAGCATTGACGGGAGTGGGGCCAATGAGCAGTTCTTC
TRBJ2-5 | . | TRBV27 | . | CASSLRTLETQYF | TGTGCCAGCAGCCTCAGGACTTTAGAGACCCAGTACTTC
TRBJ1-2 | . | TRBV7-9 | once | CASSYGGGDGYTF | TGTGCCAGCAGCTATGGGGGAGGGGATGGCTACACCTTC
TRBJ2-7 | . | TRBV27 | . | CASSVLGSSSYEQYF | TGTGCCAGCAGTGTCCTGGGCAGCAGCTCCTACGAGCAGTACTTC
TRBJ1-2 | . | TRBV21-1 | . | CAGGGYTF | TGTGCCGGGGGCGGCTACACCTTC
TRBJ2-2 | . | TRBV5-4 | . | CASSLSNRPGELFF | TGTGCCAGCAGCTTGTCCAACAGGCCCGGGGAGCTGTTTTTT
TRBJ2-1 | TRBD2 | TRBV9 | . | CASSVEFPAGVHNEQFF | TGTGCCAGCAGCGTAGAATTTCCAGCGGGAGTCCACAATGAGCAGTTCTTC
TRBJ1-1 | . | TRBV9 | . | CASSVLEEMNTEAFF | TGTGCCAGCAGCGTCCTGGAGGAGATGAACACTGAAGCTTTCTTT
TRBJ2-5 | TRBD1 | TRBV30 | once | CAWRMPDREETQYF | TGTGCCTGGAGAATGCCGGACAGGGAGGAGACCCAGTACTTC
TRBJ2-1 | . | TRBV13 | . | CASSLSRRNEQFF | TGTGCCAGCAGCTTAAGTCGGAGGAATGAGCAGTTCTTC